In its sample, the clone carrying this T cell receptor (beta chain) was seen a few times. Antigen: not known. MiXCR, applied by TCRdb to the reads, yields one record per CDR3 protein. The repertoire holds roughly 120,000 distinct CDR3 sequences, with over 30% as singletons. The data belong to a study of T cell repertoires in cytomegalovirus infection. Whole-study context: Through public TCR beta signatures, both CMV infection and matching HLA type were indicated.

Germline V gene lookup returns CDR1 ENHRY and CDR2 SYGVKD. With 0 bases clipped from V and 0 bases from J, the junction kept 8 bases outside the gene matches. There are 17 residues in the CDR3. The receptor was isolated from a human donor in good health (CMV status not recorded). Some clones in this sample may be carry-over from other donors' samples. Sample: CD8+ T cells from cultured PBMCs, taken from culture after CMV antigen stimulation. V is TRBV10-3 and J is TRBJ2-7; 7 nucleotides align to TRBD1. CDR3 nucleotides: TGTGCCATCAGTGAGTCTAAGGGGGCAGTGAGCTCCTACGAGCAGTACTTC. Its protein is CAISESKGAVSSYEQYF.